The 9 T cell receptor beta chains below were found in one sample sequenced in a study of vaccination and CD4 T cells after COVID-19. Researchers used the Oncomine TCR Beta short-read assay to sequence DNA from cultured CD4+ T cells. Each CDR3 protein is one row after TCRdb ran MiXCR on the PCR reads. Of about 25,000 distinct CDR3 sequences in the sample, around 28% were seen once. Which antigens these TCRs recognize remains unknown. Time point noted: late sampling 161 to 241 days after vaccination in a few convalescent patients. Treatment of the sample: approximately nine-day PBMC culture with coronavirus spike peptide pools or control peptides (ViraFEST assay). The input for sequencing was CD4+ T cells from blood, cultured in vitro, taken about 7 months after SARS-CoV-2 vaccination. All receptors derive from a human donor who had recovered from COVID-19.

This clonotype was recorded only once. Its ends do not fully match the called genes, so a read error is possible. The chain joins TRBV5-6 to TRBJ2-7; 7 bases align to TRBD2. CDR3 length: 14 amino acids. Germline assignment: CDR1 SGHDT and CDR2 YYEEEE. The CDR3 here is CASSLSGISHEQYF. In DNA form, the CDR3 reads TGTGCCAGCAGCTTGAGCGGGATCTCCCACGAGCAGTACTTC.

In this sample, this clonotype turned up once. The chain carries TRBV11-2 and TRBJ2-7; TRBD2 aligns across 8 bases. The CDR3 has 14 amino acids. Trimming cost V 8 bases and J 2 bases; bases outside gene matches: 8. Germline loops: CDR1 SGHAT, CDR2 FQNNGV. The DNA of the CDR3 is TGTGCCAGCGGGCGAGCGGGAGTCCCCTACGAGCAGTACTTC. Amino acid sequence: CASGRAGVPYEQYF. The full variable domain, in which reference TRBV11-2 and TRBJ2-7 provide the parts outside the CDR3, is EAGVAQSPRYKIIEKRQSVAFWCNPISGHATLYWYQQILGQGPKLLIQFQNNGVVDDSQLPKDRFSAERLKGVDSTLKIQPAKLEDSAVYLCASGRAGVPYEQYFGPGTRLTVT.

Note on this clonotype: A much larger clone lies a single base off, so this may be a read error. The chain has TRBV15 and TRBJ2-6, with D possibly being TRBD1 (6 bases). CDR1 LNHNV and CDR2 YYDKDF come from the germline V gene (reference sequence). CDR3 length: 18 amino acids. This CDR3 is CAASGADSYGAGANVLTF. DNA for the CDR3: TGTGCCGCCAGCGGCGCGGACAGTTATGGAGCTGGGGCCAACGTCCTGACTTTC. The full variable domain, its missing parts supplied by reference TRBV15 and TRBJ2-6, is DAMVIQNPRYQVTQFGKPVTLSCSQTLNHNVMYWYQQKSSQAPKLLFHYYDKDFNNEADTPDNFQSRRPNTSFCFLDIRSPGLGDTAMYLCAASGADSYGAGANVLTFGAGSRLTVL.

There are a few counts of this clonotype. The gene calls are TRBV7-3 and TRBJ2-3, with D perhaps TRBD1 (6 bases). Germline V lookup: CDR1 SGHTA, CDR2 FQGTGA. Trimming pared 5 bases from V and 5 bases from J, leaving 11 bases between. The CDR3 covers 13 residues. The CDR3 DNA is TGTGCCAGCAGCAAGACCAGGGGAGATACGCAGTATTTT. As protein: CASSKTRGDTQYF.

The chain carries TRBV24-1 and TRBJ2-3; no firm D call. This CDR3 contains 17 residues. Trimming took off 2 bases at V and 3 bases at J, with 17 bases between the two ends. Germline V lookup: CDR1 KGHDR, CDR2 SFDVKD. The CDR3 bases are TGTGCCACCAGTGATTCGATTCAGGATGCTAAGACAGATACGCAGTATTTT. Its translation: CATSDSIQDAKTDTQYF.

The V call is TRBV27, the J call TRBJ2-7; D might be TRBD2 (6 bases). The germline gives CDR1 MNHEY, CDR2 SMNVEV (reference sequence). The CDR3 spans 14 residues. Trimming shortened V by 6 bases and J by 0 bases, and 12 bases separated the two germline ends. The CDR3 protein is CASSRWGDSYEQYF. As DNA, the CDR3 is TGTGCCAGCAGCAGATGGGGGGACTCCTACGAGCAGTACTTC.

In DNA form, the CDR3 reads TGTGCCAGCAGACGACCGGGACAGGGGATTTACGAGCAGTACTTC. Encoded protein: CASRRPGQGIYEQYF. The rearrangement joins TRBV11-2 to TRBJ2-7, with TRBD1 matching over 10 bases. Germline-derived CDR1 and CDR2 are SGHAT and FQNNGV. V lost 6 bases and J lost 4; bases outside the gene matches: 9. The CDR3 sequence is 15 residues long.

This clonotype was seen a handful of times. The rearrangement uses TRBV20-1 and TRBJ1-5; D not certain. This CDR3 comprises 14 residues. Between the trimmed V and J ends, which lost 3 bases and 2 bases, there was a span of 11 bases. The germline CDR1 and CDR2 sequences are DFQATT and SNEGSKA (reference sequence). The CDR3 DNA follows: TGCAGTGCTAGGGAGCTACGGGGCAATCAGCCCCAGCATTTT. This gives the protein CSARELRGNQPQHF.

This clonotype occurred a few times. This chain uses TRBV6-5 with TRBJ1-1, with TRBD1 as a possible D gene (5 bases). The germline CDR1 and CDR2 sequences are MNHEY and SVGAGI. The CDR3 extends over 17 amino acids. The ends were cut back, 4 bases at V and 3 bases at J, with 21 bases in the middle. CDR3 loop: CASSSDWRGMGDTEAFF. For the CDR3, the DNA is TGTGCCAGCAGTTCCGATTGGCGGGGCATGGGGGACACTGAAGCTTTCTTT.